Listed here are 13 T cell receptor beta chains from one sample, sequenced in a study of T cell responses to AZD1222 COVID-19 vaccine. Assay: immunoSEQ multiplex PCR; the TCRdb copy retains only in-frame clones and omits some. The sample carries approximately 160,000 clones, about 87% recorded once. Sequenced material: peripheral blood, taken on day 0 of MenACWY control vaccination. The receptors were sampled from an adult in good health.

The genes are TRBV6-6 and TRBJ2-1; 13 bases fit TRBD2. Germline lookup yields CDR1 MNHNY and CDR2 SVGAGI (reference sequence). The V and J ends lost 5 bases and 7 bases, in that order; junction bases with no gene match: 11. The CDR3 length is 17 residues. CDR3 DNA: TGTGCCAGCAGTCCCTTTGGGACTAGCGGGAAGTCGAATGAGCAGTTCTTC. Residues: CASSPFGTSGKSNEQFF.

The chain joins TRBV4-1 to TRBJ2-2; 9 nucleotides line up with TRBD2. J was trimmed by 7 bases and V by 1 base; bases with no gene match: 7. CDR1 and CDR2 from the germline V gene are MGHRA and YSYEKL. The CDR3 is 16 residues long. Here the CDR3 DNA reads TGCGCCAGCAGCCAAGTGGCGGGGGGGCCGGTCGGGGAGCTGTTTTTT. It codes for CASSQVAGGPVGELFF.

CDR3 in DNA: TGCGCCAGCAGCCAAGATTGGGGGCACCCCAATCAGCCCCAGCATTTT. Translated, it gives CASSQDWGHPNQPQHF. The chain joins TRBV4-1 to TRBJ1-5; D is possibly TRBD1 (6 bases). The CDR3 is made up of 16 amino acids. Deletions cut 0 bases from V and 3 bases from J, with 12 bases between. CDR1 is MGHRA, CDR2 YSYEKL, per germline.

The V call is TRBV5-5, the J call TRBJ2-7; D possibly corresponds to TRBD1 (5 bases). In germline, CDR1 is SGHKS, CDR2 YYEKEE (reference sequence). The V end was cut by 1 base, the J end by 3 bases, with 14 bases between. The CDR3 is 15 amino acids. As DNA, the CDR3 is TGTGCCAGCAGCTTGTACCCAGGGATAAACTACGAGCAGTACTTC. Translation gives CASSLYPGINYEQYF.

The chain employs TRBV30 and TRBJ1-2; TRBD1 matches 8 bases. The CDR3 is 11 amino acids. In germline, CDR1 is GTSNPN, CDR2 SVGIG (reference sequence). V was pared by 5 bases and J by 8 bases, with 4 bases of the junction left unmatched. CDR3 sequence: CAWAGGEGYTF. For the CDR3, the DNA is TGTGCCTGGGCAGGGGGCGAGGGCTACACCTTC.

This rearrangement joins TRBV4-3 to TRBJ1-2; 11 nucleotides match TRBD1. This CDR3 has 15 amino acids. The germline gives CDR1 LGHNA, CDR2 YSLEER. V shed 0 bases and J 6 bases; nucleotides not matched to a gene: 3. CDR3 nucleotides: TGCGCCAGCAGCCAAGACCGGGGACAGGGGGATGGCTACACCTTC. This sequence encodes CASSQDRGQGDGYTF.

This clone was counted only a few times. The chain is built from TRBV7-2 and TRBJ1-1; D call uncertain. Trimming stripped 5 bases from V and 4 bases from J, with 8 bases between. The CDR3 is 12 residues long. Germline assignment: CDR1 SGHTA and CDR2 FQGNSA. The CDR3 spells CASSATGTEAFF. CDR3 DNA sequence: TGTGCCAGCAGCGCCACGGGCACTGAAGCTTTCTTT.

The chain carries TRBV6-1 and TRBJ1-2, with no clear D. The CDR3 consists of 13 residues. Between the trimmed V and J ends, which lost 3 bases and 3 bases, there was a span of 8 bases. CDR1 and CDR2 (germline): MNHNS, SASEGT. CDR3 nucleotide sequence: TGTGCCAGCAGTGACAGGCAGGACTATGGCTACACCTTC. As protein: CASSDRQDYGYTF.

This chain links TRBV11-3 with TRBJ2-1; 12 nucleotides line up with TRBD2. This CDR3 spans 17 amino acids. J lost 9 bases, V lost 5 bases, and 14 bases had no gene match. Germline V gene lookup returns CDR1 SGHNT and CDR2 YENEEA. The CDR3 coding sequence is TGTGCCAGCAGCCCCGCTAGCGGGAGGGCAGGGGAGGGTGAGCAGTTCTTC. It specifies CASSPASGRAGEGEQFF. The full variable domain, rest sourced from reference TRBV11-3 and TRBJ2-1, is EAGVVQSPRYKIIEKKQPVAFWCNPISGHNTLYWYLQNLGQGPELLIRYENEEAVDDSQLPKDRFSAERLKGVDSTLKIQPAELGDSAVYLCASSPASGRAGEGEQFFGPGTRLTVL.

V is TRBV5-1 and J is TRBJ2-5, with a possible D match to TRBD2 (5 bases). V was shortened by 0 bases and J by 1 base, with 10 bases between the two germline ends. Germline assignment: CDR1 SGHRS and CDR2 YFSETQ. This CDR3 is built from 15 residues. In DNA form, the CDR3 reads TGCGCCAGCAGCTTGGACGGGAAGCGCCAAGAGACCCAGTACTTC. This codes for CASSLDGKRQETQYF. Complete variable domain (other parts from reference TRBV5-1 and TRBJ2-5): KAGVTQTPRYLIKTRGQQVTLSCSPISGHRSVSWYQQTPGQGLQFLFEYFSETQRNKGNFPGRFSGRQFSNSRSEMNVSTLELGDSALYLCASSLDGKRQETQYFGPGTRLLVL.

This clone was found a few times. The chain employs TRBV5-1 and TRBJ1-4; D call uncertain. Germline V CDR1 and CDR2: SGHRS, YFSETQ. The CDR3 runs 14 residues. Trimming took 4 bases from V and 5 from J, leaving 12 bases between them. CDR3 nucleotides: TGCGCCAGCAGCGAGGGAAGGTTGAATGAAAAACTGTTTTTT. It encodes CASSEGRLNEKLFF.

The chain combines TRBV29-1 with TRBJ1-4; D unclear. The CDR3 sequence is 12 residues long. CDR1 SQVTM and CDR2 ANQGSEA come from the germline V gene. The V end was cut by 7 bases, the J end by 5 bases, with 11 bases between. The CDR3 is CSAVGMNEKLFF. The DNA of the CDR3 is TGCAGCGCCGTCGGGATGAATGAAAAACTGTTTTTT.

V is TRBV7-2 and J is TRBJ2-2; unclear D gene. Germline CDR1 and CDR2: SGHTA and FQGNSA. The CDR3 covers 13 residues. Trimming removed 4 bases from V and 1 base from J, with 4 bases in between. Here the CDR3 reads CASSSGNTGELFF. The CDR3, as DNA: TGTGCCAGCAGCTCGGGGAACACCGGGGAGCTGTTTTTT.